Listed below are T cell receptor beta chains from one sample, sequenced in a study of T cell clusters in autoimmune cytopenias. TCRdb processed the multiplex PCR reads again and assigns one entry to each CDR3 protein, with no DNA. Here the sample table reports 7,000 to 8,000 distinct CDR3 sequences. Sequencing was done on a sample of peripheral blood. The receptors derive from a human donor with an autoimmune cytopenia or autoimmune hepatitis (not recorded which). The CDR3 runs from the conserved cysteine through the conserved F or W. A row's size may be missing; if present it is once, few, many or a size class.

cdr3_aa v_call clone_size j_call
CASSYGRQEVTAGELFF TRBV27 - TRBJ2-2
CASSLAGGSTEAFF TRBV5-1 - TRBJ1-1
CATSRTLAGTYNEQFF TRBV15 medium-sized TRBJ2-1
CAWSRQGAPRETQYF TRBV30 - TRBJ2-5
CASTDRGLETQYF TRBV19 medium-sized TRBJ2-5
CASSSLAKNIQYF TRBV27 - TRBJ2-4
CASRVGQGDEAFF TRBV5-5 - TRBJ1-1
CASKEGGRPNEKLFF TRBV6-2/TRBV6-3 - TRBJ1-4
CAWRTGSTNEKLFF TRBV30 - TRBJ1-4
CASSLDFYGYTF TRBV6-1 - TRBJ1-2
CASSLSTTSGYTDTQYF TRBV5-1 - TRBJ2-3
CATKGGVRYNEQFF TRBV27 - TRBJ2-1
CASSIGRGSSYEQYF TRBV19 medium-sized TRBJ2-7
CASSLGQGSGKLFF TRBV13 - TRBJ1-4
CASIHQTGTGELFF TRBV19 medium-sized TRBJ2-2
CASSSGLWNGELFF TRBV6-1 - TRBJ2-2
CASSEETGGVSPLHF TRBV6-2/TRBV6-3 - TRBJ1-6
CASSFRGAGIARDTQYF TRBV12-3/TRBV12-4 - TRBJ2-3
CASSRGQYDQPQHF TRBV19 - TRBJ1-5
CASSIQLSGNEQFF TRBV19 medium-sized TRBJ2-1
CASSPQGPLNEQFF TRBV12-3/TRBV12-4 - TRBJ2-1
CASSKTVSSYEQYF TRBV6-5 - TRBJ2-7
CAIRGVGANVLTF TRBV10-3 medium-sized TRBJ2-6
CASSYVTGGRNEQFF TRBV6-5 - TRBJ2-1
CASSSRGIGEAFF TRBV12-3/TRBV12-4 - TRBJ1-1
CAIRGTSGGQETQYF TRBV10-3 - TRBJ2-5
CASSLWTGHGYTF TRBV12-3/TRBV12-4 - TRBJ1-2
CASRPGLSYNEQFF TRBV19 medium-sized TRBJ2-1
CATSSRRTSGSGEDTQYF TRBV15 - TRBJ2-3